Listed below are T cell receptor beta chains from one sample, sequenced in a study of blood T cells in healthy people across ages. TCRdb called the 5' RACE reads again in MiXCR, with one record for every CDR3 protein. Here the sample spans approximately 810,000 distinct CDR3 sequences, about 30% being singletons. The sequenced sample was blood. The receptor set was obtained from a woman aged 80 or older in good health. CDR3s include the opening cysteine and the closing phenylalanine or tryptophan. The D gene is left open where the match is weak. Part of the rows lack a size; the others show once, few, many or a class for expanded clones.

clone size	V gene	D gene	J gene	CDR3 DNA	CDR3 protein
NA	TRBV12-3/TRBV12-4	NA	TRBJ2-3	TGTGCCACTCAAGCGGTGAGCACAGATACGCAGTATTTT	CATQAVSTDTQYF
many	TRBV6-2/TRBV6-3	NA	TRBJ1-5	TGTGCCAGCAGTTCTGGACAGAGAACCCAGCCCCAGCATTTT	CASSSGQRTQPQHF
NA	TRBV11-2	NA	TRBJ2-7	TGTGCCAGCAGGGCGAGAAGCGGCTACGAGCAGTACTTC	CASRARSGYEQYF
many	TRBV9	NA	TRBJ2-1	TGTGCCAGCAGCGTAGCTACTGGCAATGAGCAGTTCTTC	CASSVATGNEQFF
many	TRBV15	NA	TRBJ2-7	TGTGCCACCAGCAGAGTCGGGTCGGCCTACGAGCAGTACTTC	CATSRVGSAYEQYF
many	TRBV25-1	NA	TRBJ2-3	TGTGCCAGCACGAAAAACAAAGGGGATACGCAGTATTTT	CASTKNKGDTQYF
few	TRBV4-3	NA	TRBJ2-5	TGCGCCAGCAGCCAACTCGCTGTAAGGGTCGGTGAGACCCAGTACTTC	CASSQLAVRVGETQYF
many	TRBV12-3/TRBV12-4	TRBD1	TRBJ2-3	TGTGCCAGCAGATCCGGGACAGGGGGCGGGAGGACGCAGTATTTT	CASRSGTGGGRTQYF
few	TRBV11-2	TRBD1	TRBJ1-2	TGTGCCAGCAGCTTAGATCGGGGCAGGGGGACTTATGGCTACACCTTC	CASSLDRGRGTYGYTF
NA	TRBV29-1	TRBD2	TRBJ2-1	TGCAGCGTTGACTTAGCGGGAGTTAGACATGAGCAGTTCTTC	CSVDLAGVRHEQFF
NA	TRBV12-3/TRBV12-4	NA	TRBJ1-1	TGTGCCAGCAGTTTAAGGCGCAGGGGCCTCCCTATGAACACTGAAGCTTTCTTT	CASSLRRRGLPMNTEAFF
many	TRBV27	TRBD1	TRBJ2-7	TGTGCCAGCAGTTTATCGGGCATAGACAGGGTCGGCGAGCAGTACTTC	CASSLSGIDRVGEQYF
many	TRBV24-1	NA	TRBJ2-7	TGTGCCACCAGTGACTCTAGACTTCAGAGCTACGAGCAGTACTTC	CATSDSRLQSYEQYF
many	TRBV7-2	TRBD1	TRBJ2-3	TGTGCCAGCAGCTTGGACAGGGGGAGGGTTACGCAGTATTTT	CASSLDRGRVTQYF
NA	TRBV2	NA	TRBJ2-3	TGTGCCAGCGGACTAGGGGGCCTTAGCACAGATACGCAGTATTTT	CASGLGGLSTDTQYF
many	TRBV7-6	NA	TRBJ2-3	TGTGCCAGCAGCGATCAGGGGGGGGCCCGCACAGATACGCAGTATTTT	CASSDQGGARTDTQYF
few	TRBV5-1	NA	TRBJ2-7	TGCGCCAGCAGCCCCCCGAGGGGGGGCTCCTACGAGCAGTACTTC	CASSPPRGGSYEQYF
NA	TRBV20-1	TRBD2	TRBJ2-5	TGCAGTGCAGACCGACTTACTAGCGCATCGGAGACCCAGTACTTC	CSADRLTSASETQYF
many	TRBV5-1	NA	TRBJ1-2	TGCGCCAGCAGCTTGGGAGGGCAAACATGGGATGGTGGCTACACCTTC	CASSLGGQTWDGGYTF
many	TRBV7-9	NA	TRBJ1-5	TGTGCCAGCAGCTTAGGAGGCGGTGCGGGCCAACCCCAGCATTTT	CASSLGGGAGQPQHF
many	TRBV18	NA	TRBJ1-6	TGTGCCAGCTCACCTTCTGGCGAATCACCCCTCCACTTT	CASSPSGESPLHF
NA	TRBV29-1	NA	TRBJ2-2	TGCAGCGTTGAAGAGAACACCGGGGAGCTGTTTTTT	CSVEENTGELFF
many	TRBV5-1	TRBD1	TRBJ2-3	TGCGCCAGCAGCTCCTCTGGACAGGCGGGAGATACGCAGTATTTT	CASSSSGQAGDTQYF
many	TRBV7-2	NA	TRBJ2-5	TGTGCCAGCAGCTTAGATCTAGCGACCCAAGAGACCCAGTACTTC	CASSLDLATQETQYF
few	TRBV18	TRBD1	TRBJ2-3	TGTGCCAGCTCACCAAGTTCAGGGGGCATTACAGATACGCAGTATTTT	CASSPSSGGITDTQYF
many	TRBV29-1	NA	TRBJ2-3	TGCAGCGTTGAGGGCGGGTACACAGATACGCAGTATTTT	CSVEGGYTDTQYF
NA	TRBV25-1	NA	TRBJ1-1	TGTGCCAGCAGTGGCGTAATAGGGACCGGGAACACTGAAGCTTTCTTT	CASSGVIGTGNTEAFF
few	TRBV4-3	NA	TRBJ1-1	TGCGCCAGCAGCCAAGATACCAGGTTAAACACTGAAGCTTTCTTT	CASSQDTRLNTEAFF
few	TRBV18	NA	TRBJ1-2	TGTGCCAGCTCACCACTCAAGGACAGCCCGAGGCGGAATGGTGGCTACACCTTC	CASSPLKDSPRRNGGYTF
NA	TRBV27	TRBD1	TRBJ2-5	TGTGCCAGCAGTGGATTGGGACAGGGCCAAGAGGCCCAGTACTTC	CASSGLGQGQEAQYF
many	TRBV28	NA	TRBJ1-5	TGTGCCACCTCAGATCAGGGAAGGAGCCAGCCCCAGCATTTT	CATSDQGRSQPQHF
many	TRBV24-1	TRBD1	TRBJ2-5	TGTGCCACCAGTGTTACAGGGGGGACGGAGACCCAGTACTTC	CATSVTGGTETQYF
NA	TRBV15	NA	TRBJ2-5	TGTGCCACCAGCAGAGCGGGGGTCCAAGAGACCCGGTACTTC	CATSRAGVQETRYF
many	TRBV5-5	NA	TRBJ2-7	TGTGCCAGCAGCTTGGTCGGGGAATACTCCTACGAGCAGTACTTC	CASSLVGEYSYEQYF
NA	TRBV15	NA	TRBJ2-2	TGTGCCACCAGCAGAGATAGTGGGACCGGGGAGCTGTTTTTT	CATSRDSGTGELFF
NA	TRBV7-9	TRBD2	TRBJ2-1	TGTGCCAGCAGCTTGGGCATAGCGGGAGGGACCTACAATGAGCAGTTCTTC	CASSLGIAGGTYNEQFF
many	TRBV4-3	TRBD2	TRBJ2-3	TGCGCCAGCAGCCAAGCTGGAGGCGGGGGTGGCAATACGCAGTATTTT	CASSQAGGGGGNTQYF
few	TRBV11-2	NA	TRBJ2-1	TGTGCCAGCAGCAACACCGCCGGGACCCCCCGCGCCTATCCTAGTGAGCAGTTCTTC	CASSNTAGTPRAYPSEQFF
few	TRBV2	NA	TRBJ1-4	TGTGCCAGCAGCTCGGACAGCTCAACTAATGAAAAACTGTTTTTT	CASSSDSSTNEKLFF
NA	TRBV6-6	NA	TRBJ1-4	TGTGCCAGCAGCACCAGAGGTTTGAATGAAAAACTGTTTTTT	CASSTRGLNEKLFF
few	TRBV7-2	NA	TRBJ1-4	TGTGCCAGCAGCTTAGCGGGGAGGGGTGGAGAAAAACTGTTTTTT	CASSLAGRGGEKLFF
NA	TRBV30	NA	TRBJ1-1	TGTGCCTGGAGTTTCAAACTGAACACTGAAGCTTTCTTT	CAWSFKLNTEAFF
NA	TRBV2	TRBD1	TRBJ1-1	TGTGCCAGCACAACCAGGGGGGGGAAGGACACTGAAGCTTTCTTT	CASTTRGGKDTEAFF
few	TRBV5-1	NA	TRBJ2-5	TGCGCCAGCAGCTTGGGACTAGGTATCGGGCAAGAGACCCAGTACTTC	CASSLGLGIGQETQYF
many	TRBV20-1	TRBD2	TRBJ2-3	TGCAGTGCTAGAGATCCGCTAGCGGGGGGAATAGATACGCAGTATTTT	CSARDPLAGGIDTQYF
many	TRBV9	TRBD1	TRBJ2-2	TGTGCCAGCAGCCTCCGGACAGGATCGAACACCGGGGAGCTGTTTTTT	CASSLRTGSNTGELFF
many	TRBV7-2	TRBD1	TRBJ1-2	TGTGCCAGCAGCTTAACGCGTCAGGGGGATGGCTACACCTTC	CASSLTRQGDGYTF
few	TRBV19	TRBD1	TRBJ2-5	TGTGCCAGTAGCCAGGGACAGGGACTTTACAATGAGCAGTACTTC	CASSQGQGLYNEQYF